This T cell receptor (beta chain) stems from a study of cytomegalovirus exposure and HLA in healthy donors. The study, taken as a whole, reports: Later analysis found that TCR beta chains associated with HLA were more clonally expanded than other, equally common chains. It was taken for granted in presence/absence analyses that sequencing depth across donors was roughly uniform. Cytomegalovirus-associated status was assigned to around 160 TCR beta chains.

This clone was recorded a few times. Its antigen remains unidentified. With 60 Vbeta and 13 Jbeta primers, the PCR was carried out. Clones were read by immunoSEQ multiplex PCR, and TCRdb kept only the in-frame ones, dropping some. This table holds roughly 120,000 clones, around 80% found once. V lost 5 bases to trimming and J lost 2 bases, with 19 bases between them. Germline V gene lookup returns CDR1 SGHTA and CDR2 FQGNSA. There are 16 residues in the CDR3. The chain couples TRBV7-2 to TRBJ2-7; a weak D match, TRBD1 (6 bases). The source is a man aged 50 to 60 in good health and CMV-seronegative. The specimen sequenced was PBMCs. CDR3 DNA sequence: TGTGCCAGCAGCACTGACAGGACCCTTCGCACCTACGAGCAGTACTTC. Protein sequence: CASSTDRTLRTYEQYF.